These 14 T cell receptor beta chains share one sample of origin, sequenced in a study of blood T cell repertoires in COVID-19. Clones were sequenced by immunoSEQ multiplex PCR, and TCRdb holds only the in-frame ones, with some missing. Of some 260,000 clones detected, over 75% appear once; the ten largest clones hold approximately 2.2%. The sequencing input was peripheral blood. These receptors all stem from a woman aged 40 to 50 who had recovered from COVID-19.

This chain's CDR3 is CASSYGPPGHSYEQYF. The CDR3 DNA reads as TGTGCCAGCAGTTACGGCCCCCCGGGACACTCCTACGAGCAGTACTTC. The rearrangement links TRBV6-5 to TRBJ2-7; perhaps TRBD1 as D (6 bases). Trimming removed 2 bases at V and 0 bases at J, with 14 bases between. This CDR3 is 16 amino acids long. Germline CDR1 reads MNHEY; CDR2 reads SVGAGI.

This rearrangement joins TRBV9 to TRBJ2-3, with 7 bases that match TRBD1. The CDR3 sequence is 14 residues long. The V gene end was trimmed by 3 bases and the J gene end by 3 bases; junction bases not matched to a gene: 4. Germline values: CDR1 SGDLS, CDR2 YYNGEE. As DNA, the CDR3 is TGTGCCAGCAGCGGCGGACAGGAAACAGATACGCAGTATTTT. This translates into CASSGGQETDTQYF.

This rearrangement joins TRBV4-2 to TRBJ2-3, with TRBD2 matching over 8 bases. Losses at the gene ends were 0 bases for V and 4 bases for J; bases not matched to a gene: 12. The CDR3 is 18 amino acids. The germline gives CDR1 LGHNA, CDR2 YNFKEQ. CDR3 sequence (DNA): TGTGCCAGCAGCCAAGATCTCGGGGTAGCGGGGATCTCAGATACGCAGTATTTT. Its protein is CASSQDLGVAGISDTQYF.

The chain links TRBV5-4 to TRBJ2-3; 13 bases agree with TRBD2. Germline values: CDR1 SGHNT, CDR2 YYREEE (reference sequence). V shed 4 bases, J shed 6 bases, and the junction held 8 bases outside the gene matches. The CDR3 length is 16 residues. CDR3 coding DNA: TGTGCCAGCAGCCTGGGACTAGCGGGGCAGTCGGATACGCAGTATTTT. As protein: CASSLGLAGQSDTQYF.

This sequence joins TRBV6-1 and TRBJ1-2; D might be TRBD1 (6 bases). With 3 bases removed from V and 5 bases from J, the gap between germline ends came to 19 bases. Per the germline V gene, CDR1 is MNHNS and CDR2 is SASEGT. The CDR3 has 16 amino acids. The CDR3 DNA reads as TGTGCCAGCAGTGACCCGAGTTCAACAGGGATATATGGCTACACCTTC. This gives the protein CASSDPSSTGIYGYTF.

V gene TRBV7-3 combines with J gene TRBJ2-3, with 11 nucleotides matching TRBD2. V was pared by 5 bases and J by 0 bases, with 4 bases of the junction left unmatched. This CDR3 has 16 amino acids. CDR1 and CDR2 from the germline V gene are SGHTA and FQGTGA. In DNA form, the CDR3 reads TGTGCCAGCAGCCCTAGCGGGGGGTTTAGCACAGATACGCAGTATTTT. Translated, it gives CASSPSGGFSTDTQYF.

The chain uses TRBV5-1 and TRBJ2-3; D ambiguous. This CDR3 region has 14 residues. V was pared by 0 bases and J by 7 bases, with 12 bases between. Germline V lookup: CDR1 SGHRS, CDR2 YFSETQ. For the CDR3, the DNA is TGCGCCAGCAGCTTGGTCGCGACAAGGAATACGCAGTATTTT. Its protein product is CASSLVATRNTQYF.

CDR3 bases: TGTGCCAGCAGCTTAGATCCCAGAACCCCATATGGCTACACCTTC. It codes for CASSLDPRTPYGYTF. The chain has TRBV11-2 and TRBJ1-2; D ambiguous. Between the trimmed V and J ends, which lost 0 bases and 5 bases, there was a span of 13 bases. Germline CDR1 and CDR2: SGHAT and FQNNGV. This CDR3 spans 15 amino acids.

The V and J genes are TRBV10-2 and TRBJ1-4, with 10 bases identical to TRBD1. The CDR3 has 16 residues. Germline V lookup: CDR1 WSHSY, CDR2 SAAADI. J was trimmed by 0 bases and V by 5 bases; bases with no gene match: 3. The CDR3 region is CASSPGQGTTNEKLFF. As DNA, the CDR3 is TGCGCCAGCAGTCCGGGACAGGGGACAACTAATGAAAAACTGTTTTTT.

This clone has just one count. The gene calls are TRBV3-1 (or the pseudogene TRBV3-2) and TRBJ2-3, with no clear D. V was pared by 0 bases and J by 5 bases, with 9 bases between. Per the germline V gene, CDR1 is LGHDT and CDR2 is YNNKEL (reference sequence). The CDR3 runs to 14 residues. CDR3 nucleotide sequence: TGTGCCAGCAGCCAAGATATTCGCGTAGATACGCAGTATTTT. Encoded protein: CASSQDIRVDTQYF.

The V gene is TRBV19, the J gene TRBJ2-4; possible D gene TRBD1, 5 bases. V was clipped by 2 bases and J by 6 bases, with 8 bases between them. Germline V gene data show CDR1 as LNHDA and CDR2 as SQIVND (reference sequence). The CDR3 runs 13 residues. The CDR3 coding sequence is TGTGCCAGTAGTATACCCGACAGAAACATTCAGTACTTC. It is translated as CASSIPDRNIQYF.

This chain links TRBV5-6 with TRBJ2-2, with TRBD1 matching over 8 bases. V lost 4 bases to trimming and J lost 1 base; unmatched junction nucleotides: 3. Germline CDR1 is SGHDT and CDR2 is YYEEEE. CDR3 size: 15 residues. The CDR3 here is CASSKTGVNTGELFF. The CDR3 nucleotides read TGTGCCAGCAGCAAGACAGGGGTGAACACCGGGGAGCTGTTTTTT.

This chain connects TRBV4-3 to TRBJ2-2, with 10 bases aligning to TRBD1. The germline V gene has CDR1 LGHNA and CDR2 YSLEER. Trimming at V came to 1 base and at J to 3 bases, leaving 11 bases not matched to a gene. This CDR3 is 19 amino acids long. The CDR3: CASSQGPGTGEFYTGELFF. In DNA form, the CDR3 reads TGCGCCAGCAGCCAAGGCCCAGGGACAGGGGAGTTCTACACCGGGGAGCTGTTTTTT.

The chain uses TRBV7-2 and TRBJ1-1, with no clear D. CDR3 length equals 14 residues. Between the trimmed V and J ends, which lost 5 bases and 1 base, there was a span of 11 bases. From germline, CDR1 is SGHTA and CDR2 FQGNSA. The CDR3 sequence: CASSPLRKNTEAFF. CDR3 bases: TGTGCCAGCAGCCCACTTAGAAAGAACACTGAAGCTTTCTTT.